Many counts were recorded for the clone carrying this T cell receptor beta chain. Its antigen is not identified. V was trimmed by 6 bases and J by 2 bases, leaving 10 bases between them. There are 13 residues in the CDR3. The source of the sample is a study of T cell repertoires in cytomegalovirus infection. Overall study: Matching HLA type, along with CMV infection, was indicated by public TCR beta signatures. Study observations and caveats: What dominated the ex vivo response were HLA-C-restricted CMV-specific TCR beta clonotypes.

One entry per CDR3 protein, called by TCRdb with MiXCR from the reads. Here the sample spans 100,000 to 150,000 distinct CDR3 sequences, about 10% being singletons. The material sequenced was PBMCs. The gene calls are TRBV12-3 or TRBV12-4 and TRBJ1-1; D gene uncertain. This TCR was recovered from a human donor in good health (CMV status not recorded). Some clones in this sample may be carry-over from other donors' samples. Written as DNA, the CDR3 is TGTGCCAGCAGGAACCAGTTAAACACTGAAGCTTTCTTT. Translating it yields CASRNQLNTEAFF.